Described below is a single TCR beta chain sequence and its context. Sequencing was performed with immunoSEQ multiplex PCR; in TCRdb, only in-frame clones are kept and a portion is missing. The sample includes approximately 41,000 clones, 80% to 95% of them seen just once. The data were taken from a study of T cell changes during pregnancy in multiple sclerosis. V dropped 5 bases and J dropped 2 bases, with 10 bases sitting between them. The CDR3 covers 14 residues. The germline gives CDR1 LGHNA, CDR2 YSLEER. V and J are TRBV4-3 and TRBJ1-3; D call uncertain. This TCR was recovered from a female donor with multiple sclerosis, enrolled in a pregnancy study. The sample consisted of CD4+ T cells from peripheral blood mononuclear cells, taken in the first trimester of pregnancy. Written as DNA, the CDR3 is TGCGCCAGCAGCGCGCGCCAGGCTGGAAACACCATATATTTT. This codes for CASSARQAGNTIYF.